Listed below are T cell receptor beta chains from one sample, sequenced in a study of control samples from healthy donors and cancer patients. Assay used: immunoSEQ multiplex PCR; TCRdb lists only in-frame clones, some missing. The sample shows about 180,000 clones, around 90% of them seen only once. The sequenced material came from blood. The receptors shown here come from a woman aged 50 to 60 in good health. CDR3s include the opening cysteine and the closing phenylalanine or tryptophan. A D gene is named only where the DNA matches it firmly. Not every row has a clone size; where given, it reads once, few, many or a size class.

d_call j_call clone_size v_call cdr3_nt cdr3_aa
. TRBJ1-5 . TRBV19 TGTGCCAGTAGTACGCGGACGGAGGAAAATCAGCCCCAGCATTTT CASSTRTEENQPQHF
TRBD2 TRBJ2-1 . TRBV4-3 TGCGCCAGCAGCCAAGTGGCGGGACTAGCGACTGAGCAGTTCTTC CASSQVAGLATEQFF
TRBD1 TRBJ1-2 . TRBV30 TGTGCCTGGAGTGTACCCTTACCGACAGGGTCGGCTGGCTACACCTTC CAWSVPLPTGSAGYTF
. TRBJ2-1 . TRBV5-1 TGCGCCAGCAGCTCCCCGGGGACGGCGTACAATGAGCAGTTCTTC CASSSPGTAYNEQFF
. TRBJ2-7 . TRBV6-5 TGTGCCAGCAGTTACTCGTACGGCGGTGACTACGAGCAGTACTTC CASSYSYGGDYEQYF
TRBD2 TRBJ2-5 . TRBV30 TGTGCCTGGAATTCCGGACTAGCGGGATCCCGGGAGACCCAGTACTTC CAWNSGLAGSRETQYF
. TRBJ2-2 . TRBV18 TGTGCCAGCTCACCGCGTGGAAGGGAGCTCGGGGAGCTGTTTTTT CASSPRGRELGELFF
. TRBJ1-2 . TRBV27 TGTGCCAGCCGTCTAGGACCTTCCTATGGCTACACCTTC CASRLGPSYGYTF
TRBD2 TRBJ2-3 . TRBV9 TGTGCCAGCAGTTATGGGGGAGGGCCTTCCGATACGCAGTATTTT CASSYGGGPSDTQYF
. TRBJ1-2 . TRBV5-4 TGTGCCAGCAGCGGGAGAACAGGGAACTATGGCTACACCTTC CASSGRTGNYGYTF
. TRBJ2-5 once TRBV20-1 TGCAGTGCTAGTCGGGGGCCAGGGGAGACCCAGTACTTC CSASRGPGETQYF
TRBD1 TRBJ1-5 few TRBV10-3 TGTGCCATCAAGGGGCAGGGGGGCAATCAGCCCCAGCATTTT CAIKGQGGNQPQHF
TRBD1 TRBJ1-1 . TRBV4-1 TGCGCCAGCAGCCGCGGACAGGGTTCTACTGAAGCTTTCTTT CASSRGQGSTEAFF
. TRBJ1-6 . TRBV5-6 TGTGCCACCCGGGGGGGGGCCTATAATTCACCCCTCCACTTT CATRGGAYNSPLHF
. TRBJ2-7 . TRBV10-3 TGTGCCATCAGTGGAGGCGGCCCCTACGAGCAGTACTTC CAISGGGPYEQYF
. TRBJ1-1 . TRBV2 TGTGCCAGCAAGGCGAACACTGAAGCTTTCTTT CASKANTEAFF
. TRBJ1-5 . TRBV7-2 TGTGCCAGCAGCCCTTGGGAAAGCAATCAGCCCCAGCATTTT CASSPWESNQPQHF
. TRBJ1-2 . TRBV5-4 TGTGCCAGCAGCTTGGCGGGGACGGACTATGGCTACACCTTC CASSLAGTDYGYTF
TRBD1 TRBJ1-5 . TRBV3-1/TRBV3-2 TGTGCCAGCAGCCAAGGGGCAGGGGGTATTAGTCAGCCCCAGCATTTT CASSQGAGGISQPQHF
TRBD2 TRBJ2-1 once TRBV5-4 TGTGCCAGCACTCCCGGGGGGTCCCGCAAGGAGCAGTTCTTC CASTPGGSRKEQFF
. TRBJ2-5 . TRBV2 TGTGCCAGCAGTGTCAACAGAGAAGAGACCCAGTACTTC CASSVNREETQYF
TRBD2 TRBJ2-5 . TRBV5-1 TGCGCCAGCAGCTTGGGGACGGGAGGGGGAGAGACCCAGTACTTC CASSLGTGGGETQYF
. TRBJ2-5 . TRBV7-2 TGTGCCAGCAGCTTAGTTAGTCGAGAGACCCAGTACTTC CASSLVSRETQYF
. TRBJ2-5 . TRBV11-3 TGTGCCAGCCCCCCAGGGAACAAAGAGACCCAGTACTTC CASPPGNKETQYF
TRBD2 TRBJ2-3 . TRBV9 TGTGCCAGCAGCGTAGGATCTCTAGCGGGGGGCACAGATACGCAGTATTTT CASSVGSLAGGTDTQYF
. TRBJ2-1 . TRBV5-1 TGCGCCAGCAGCTTCGCGCGGTACAATGAGCAGTTCTTC CASSFARYNEQFF
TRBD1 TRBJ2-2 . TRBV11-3 TGTGCCAGCAGCCCAGGACAGGGGAGGTCCACCGGGGAGCTGTTTTTT CASSPGQGRSTGELFF
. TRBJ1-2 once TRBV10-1 TGCGCCAGCAGGGGGAGTTGGGGGGACTATGGCTACACCTTC CASRGSWGDYGYTF
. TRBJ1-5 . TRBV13 TGTGCCAGCAGCTTAGGCAATCAGCCCCAGCATTTT CASSLGNQPQHF
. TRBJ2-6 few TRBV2 TGTGCCAGCGTCGATGACTCTGGGGCCAACGTCCTGACTTTC CASVDDSGANVLTF
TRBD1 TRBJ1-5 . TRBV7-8 TGTGCCAGCAGCTCCCACCAGGGGGATAGCAATCAGCCCCAGCATTTT CASSSHQGDSNQPQHF
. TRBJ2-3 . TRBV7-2 TGTGCCAGCAGCTCGGGGGGCCTGGGCACAGATACGCAGTATTTT CASSSGGLGTDTQYF
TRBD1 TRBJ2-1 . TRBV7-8 TGTGCCAGCAGCTTAGACAGGGGTCTCAAGAATGAGCAGTTCTTC CASSLDRGLKNEQFF
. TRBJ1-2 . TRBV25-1 TGTGCCAGCAGTGAATACGGGGGTCCCAACTATGGCTACACCTTC CASSEYGGPNYGYTF
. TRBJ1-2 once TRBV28 TGTGCCAGCAGATGGGGGGAGAGCGGCTACACCTTC CASRWGESGYTF
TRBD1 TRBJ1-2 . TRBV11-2 TGTGCCAGCAGCTTGACAGGGGGCGGAGGCTATGGCTACACCTTC CASSLTGGGGYGYTF
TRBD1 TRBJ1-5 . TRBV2 TGTGCCAGCAGTGAAAGGACAGGGTCTCAGCCCCAGCATTTT CASSERTGSQPQHF
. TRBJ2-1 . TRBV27 TGTGCCAGCAGTTTAATGCAGGGATCCTACAATGAGCAGTTCTTC CASSLMQGSYNEQFF
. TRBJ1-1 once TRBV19 TGTGCCAGTAGTCCGTGGGACACTGAAGCTTTCTTT CASSPWDTEAFF
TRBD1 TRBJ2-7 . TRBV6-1 TGTGCCAGCAGTGATCGGGGGGACAGGGGCTCCTACGAGCAGTACTTC CASSDRGDRGSYEQYF
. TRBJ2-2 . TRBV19 TGTGCCAGTAGCTACAGGGATTCCGGGGAGCTGTTTTTT CASSYRDSGELFF
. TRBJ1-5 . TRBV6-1 TGTGCCAGCAGTGAAGGACAGGGCAATCAGCCCCAGCATTTT CASSEGQGNQPQHF
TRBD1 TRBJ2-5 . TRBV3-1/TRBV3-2 TGTGCCAGCACCTCGACAGGGGGCGAGACCCAGTACTTC CASTSTGGETQYF
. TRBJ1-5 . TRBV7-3 TGTGCCAGCAGCTTAAACCCAGGGCAGCCCCAGCATTTT CASSLNPGQPQHF
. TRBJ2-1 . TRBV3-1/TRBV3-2 TGTGCCAGCAGCCAAGAAGGGGACAACAACAATGAGCAGTTCTTC CASSQEGDNNNEQFF
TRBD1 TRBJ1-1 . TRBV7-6 TGTGCCAGCAGCTTAGTAGGGGGCTCGAACACTGAAGCTTTCTTT CASSLVGGSNTEAFF
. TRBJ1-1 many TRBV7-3 TGTGCCAGCAGTTATTCGGCAAGCACTGAAGCTTTCTTT CASSYSASTEAFF
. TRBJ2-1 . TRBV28 TGTGCCAGCAGGTGGGACTCCAATGAGCAGTTCTTC CASRWDSNEQFF
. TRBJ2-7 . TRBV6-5 TGTGCCAGCAGAATGACTAGTGCCTCCTACGAGCAGTACTTC CASRMTSASYEQYF
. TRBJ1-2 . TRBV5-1 TGCGCCAGCAGCCCCGAATGGAACTATGGCTACACCTTC CASSPEWNYGYTF
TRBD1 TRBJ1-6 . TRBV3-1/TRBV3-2 TGTGCCAGCAGCCAGGGGACAGGGGTCAATTCACCCCTCCACTTT CASSQGTGVNSPLHF